One TCR beta chain is described in this entry. CDR3 length: 15 residues. Germline values: CDR1 MNHEY, CDR2 SMNVEV (reference sequence). V was shortened by 1 base and J by 2 bases, with 11 bases between the two germline ends. Profiling relied on immunoSEQ multiplex PCR, and the TCRdb table lists in-frame clones only, not all of them. This repertoire shows tens of thousands of clones, around nine tenths found once; its top ten account for over 0.25%. This sample stems from a study of OX40 agonist ivuxolimab in advanced cancers. Sequencing was performed on CD4+ or CD8+ T cells sorted from blood, taken in a trial of the OX40 agonist ivuxolimab. The clonotype comes from an adult with an advanced solid tumor such as melanoma, head and neck, liver or kidney cancer. The V gene is TRBV27, the J gene TRBJ1-1; no clear D gene. This CDR3 reads CASSLFAGSNTEAFF. CDR3 coding DNA: TGTGCCAGCAGTTTATTCGCCGGGTCTAACACTGAAGCTTTCTTT.